A single sample gave rise to the 14 T cell receptor beta chains below, sequenced in a study of identical twins. TCRdb re-called the 5' RACE reads with MiXCR, one entry per CDR3 protein. The sample has around 530,000 distinct CDR3 sequences; about 15% are singletons. In addition, the sample was reused for a study of yellow fever vaccine responses in identical twins.

Source material: CD4+ T cells sorted from blood. The receptors were sampled from a young woman in good health.

This clonotype has just a few counts. The genes are TRBV6-1 and TRBJ1-1, with 8 bases fitting TRBD1. V shed 6 bases and J 3 bases; nucleotides not matched to a gene: 0. The germline V gene has CDR1 MNHNS and CDR2 SASEGT. The CDR3 totals 12 residues. The CDR3 DNA reads as TGTGCCAGCAGGACAGGGGACACTGAAGCTTTCTTT. It specifies CASRTGDTEAFF.

This clonotype has a handful of counts. V usage is TRBV19 and J usage is TRBJ2-3, with 12 bases lining up with TRBD1. This CDR3 is 19 amino acids long. J gave up 6 bases and V 6 bases, and 19 bases lay outside the gene matches. Germline V gene sequence: CDR1 LNHDA, CDR2 SQIVND (reference sequence). This CDR3 reads CASSLSGTGGEGGSDTQYF. CDR3 DNA: TGTGCCAGTAGCCTTTCCGGGACAGGGGGCGAAGGAGGGTCGGATACGCAGTATTTT. Variable domain in full (rest from reference TRBV19 and TRBJ2-3): DGGITQSPKYLFRKEGQNVTLSCEQNLNHDAMYWYRQDPGQGLRLIYYSQIVNDFQKGDIAEGYSVSREKKESFPLTVTSAQKNPTAFYLCASSLSGTGGEGGSDTQYFGPGTRLTVL.

This chain uses TRBV20-1 with TRBJ2-1; TRBD2 might be the D (5 bases). V shed 2 bases and J shed 0 bases, with 11 bases lying between them. The CDR3 has 15 residues. Germline values: CDR1 DFQATT, CDR2 SNEGSKA (reference sequence). The CDR3 loop reads CSARLEESSYNEQFF. The CDR3 DNA is TGCAGTGCTAGATTGGAGGAGAGCTCCTACAATGAGCAGTTCTTC.

This clonotype was observed a few times. The rearrangement uses TRBV12-3 or TRBV12-4 and TRBJ2-1; D is unresolved. The V end lost 6 bases, the J end lost 5 bases, and 11 bases lay between the germline ends. This CDR3 is built from 13 residues. The CDR3 DNA follows: TGTGCCAGCAGCCTAATGCTAAACAATGAGCAGTTCTTC. This encodes CASSLMLNNEQFF.

V usage is TRBV5-1 and J usage is TRBJ2-3; 10 bases align to TRBD1. The CDR3 is made up of 18 amino acids. V was clipped by 0 bases and J by 4 bases; unmatched bases: 11. Germline CDR1 is SGHRS and CDR2 is YFSETQ. The CDR3 DNA sequence: TGCGCCAGCAGCTTGGGGGCTCCGGGACAGGGGCGCGCAGATACGCAGTATTTT. Its protein product is CASSLGAPGQGRADTQYF.

This sequence joins TRBV11-3 and TRBJ1-1; the match to TRBD1 covers 11 bases. V lost 5 bases and J lost 7; bases outside the gene matches: 9. Germline-derived CDR1 and CDR2 are SGHNT and YENEEA. CDR3 length equals 15 residues. CDR3 sequence (DNA): TGTGCCAGCAGCCCTCGGACAGGGGGCGGGGGTGAAGCTTTCTTT. Protein product: CASSPRTGGGGEAFF. Combining the CDR3 with reference TRBV11-3 and TRBJ1-1 gives the whole variable domain EAGVVQSPRYKIIEKKQPVAFWCNPISGHNTLYWYLQNLGQGPELLIRYENEEAVDDSQLPKDRFSAERLKGVDSTLKIQPAELGDSAVYLCASSPRTGGGGEAFFGQGTRLTVV.

The gene calls are TRBV20-1 and TRBJ2-1; TRBD2 might be the D (6 bases). V was clipped by 0 bases and J by 8 bases, with 17 bases between them. CDR3 length: 15 amino acids. Germline loops: CDR1 DFQATT, CDR2 SNEGSKA (reference sequence). Written as DNA, the CDR3 is TGCAGTGCTAGAGATGTAGTAGCGGCCGGCGATGAGCAGTTCTTC. Protein sequence: CSARDVVAAGDEQFF.

In this sample, this clonotype turned up a few times. This rearrangement joins TRBV5-1 to TRBJ2-7; 8 bases map to TRBD1. The CDR3 is made up of 14 amino acids. CDR1 is SGHRS and CDR2 is YFSETQ in the germline V gene. V was clipped by 4 bases and J by 6 bases; unmatched bases: 9. CDR3 sequence: CASSQGQVDSEQYV. DNA of the CDR3: TGCGCCAGCAGCCAGGGACAGGTTGACTCCGAGCAGTACGTC.

The rearrangement joins TRBV7-7 to TRBJ2-1, with 7 bases that match TRBD2. The length of the CDR3 is 13 residues. Trimming cost V 5 bases and J 6 bases; bases outside gene matches: 4. From germline, CDR1 is SSHAT and CDR2 FNYEAQ (reference sequence). The CDR3 reads CASSGLDSNEQFF. CDR3 nucleotides: TGTGCCAGCAGCGGACTAGACTCCAATGAGCAGTTCTTC. Full variable domain (remainder filled in from reference TRBV7-7 and TRBJ2-1): GAGVSQSPRYKVTKRGQDVTLRCDPISSHATLYWYQQALGQGPEFLTYFNYEAQPDKSGLPSDRFSAERPEGSISTLTIQRTEQRDSAMYRCASSGLDSNEQFFGPGTRLTVL.

This clonotype was seen a few times. The J gene is TRBJ2-7, the V gene TRBV27, with TRBD1 identical over 8 bases. This CDR3 has 14 residues. Germline V gene data show CDR1 as MNHEY and CDR2 as SMNVEV (reference sequence). V gave up 6 bases and J gave up 2 bases; unmatched junction bases: 6. The CDR3 is CASRLQGVAYEQYF. The CDR3 DNA sequence: TGTGCCAGCAGATTACAGGGGGTAGCCTACGAGCAGTACTTC.

This clonotype was counted only a few times. This chain links TRBV12-3 or TRBV12-4 with TRBJ1-6; D remains ambiguous. Trimming removed 8 bases at V and 8 bases at J, with 19 bases between. This CDR3 spans 15 amino acids. In DNA form, the CDR3 reads TGTGCCAGCGGGCAGTTTAGGTCAGGTTATTCACCCCTCCACTTT. Translated: CASGQFRSGYSPLHF.

This clonotype was counted between two and nine times. V and J are TRBV6-4 and TRBJ1-5; a weak D match, TRBD1 (5 bases). Per the germline V gene, CDR1 is MRHNA and CDR2 is SNTAGT. The germline V and J ends were trimmed by 7 bases and 6 bases, with 7 bases remaining between them. This CDR3 spans 11 amino acids. The CDR3: CASTGVQPQHF. CDR3 DNA: TGTGCCAGCACGGGGGTTCAGCCCCAGCATTTT.

This sequence joins TRBV24-1 and TRBJ2-4; the D gene could be TRBD1 or TRBD2 (5 bases each). Trimming shortened V by 5 bases and J by 8 bases, and 15 bases separated the two germline ends. The CDR3 runs to 14 residues. The germline V gene encodes CDR1 KGHDR and CDR2 SFDVKD. DNA of the CDR3: TGTGCCACCAGTGCACCGGGGCAGAGCGACATTCAGTACTTC. Its protein is CATSAPGQSDIQYF.

The CDR3 region is CAIRGQGRNNEQFF. The CDR3 DNA reads TGTGCCATCAGGGGACAGGGTCGGAACAATGAGCAGTTCTTC. The V and J genes are TRBV10-3 and TRBJ2-1; TRBD1 aligns across 9 bases. Germline V CDR1 and CDR2: ENHRY, SYGVKD. This CDR3 is 14 amino acids long. The ends lost 6 bases at V and 5 bases at J; junction bases unmatched: 5.